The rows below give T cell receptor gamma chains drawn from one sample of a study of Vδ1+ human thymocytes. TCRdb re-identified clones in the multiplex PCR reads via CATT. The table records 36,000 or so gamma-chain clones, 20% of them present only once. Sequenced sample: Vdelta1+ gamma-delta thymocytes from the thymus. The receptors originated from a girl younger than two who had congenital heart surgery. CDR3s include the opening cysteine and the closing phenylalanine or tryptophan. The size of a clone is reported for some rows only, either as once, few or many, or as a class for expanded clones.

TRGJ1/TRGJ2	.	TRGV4	CATWDGHDSGYYKKLF	TGTGCCACCTGGGACGGGCATGACTCAGGGTATTATAAGAAACTCTTT
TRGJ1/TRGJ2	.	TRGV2	CATWDATLGYKKLF	TGTGCCACCTGGGACGCAACCCTGGGGTATAAGAAACTCTTT
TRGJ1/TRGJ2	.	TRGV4	CATWDGQGYKKLF	TGTGCCACCTGGGATGGGCAAGGGTATAAGAAACTCTTT
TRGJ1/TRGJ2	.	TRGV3	CATWDRWCYKKLF	TGTGCCACCTGGGACAGGTGGTGCTATAAGAAACTCTTT
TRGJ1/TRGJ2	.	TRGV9	CALWGDWKLF	TGTGCCTTGTGGGGGGATTGGAAACTCTTT
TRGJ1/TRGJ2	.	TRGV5	CATWDRLRLGYKKLF	TGTGCCACCTGGGACAGGCTTCGTCTTGGTTATAAGAAACTCTTT
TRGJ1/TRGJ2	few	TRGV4	CATWDVDYYKKLF	TGTGCCACCTGGGATGTCGATTATTATAAGAAACTCTTT
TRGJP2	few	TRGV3	CATWDRQSDWIKTF	TGTGCCACCTGGGACAGGCAGAGTGATTGGATCAAGACGTTT
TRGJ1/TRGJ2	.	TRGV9	CALWEALYYKKLF	TGTGCCTTGTGGGAGGCACTTTATTATAAGAAACTCTTT
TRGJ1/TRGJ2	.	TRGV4	CATPRHKKLF	TGTGCCACCCCCCGCCATAAGAAACTCTTT
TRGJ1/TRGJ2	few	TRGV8	CATWDGPPRSHKKLF	TGTGCCACCTGGGACGGCCCACCTCGTAGTCATAAGAAACTCTTT
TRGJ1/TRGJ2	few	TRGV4	CATWDLRFYYKKLF	TGTGCCACCTGGGATCTCCGATTTTATTATAAGAAACTCTTT
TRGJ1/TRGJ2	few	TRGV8	CATWEKSYYKKLF	TGTGCCACCTGGGAGAAGAGTTATTATAAGAAACTCTTT
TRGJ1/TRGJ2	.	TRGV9	CALWEVLNYKKLF	TGTGCCTTGTGGGAGGTGCTAAATTATAAGAAACTCTTT
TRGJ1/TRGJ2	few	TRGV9	CALWEAVYYKKLF	TGTGCCTTGTGGGAGGCAGTGTATTATAAGAAACTCTTT
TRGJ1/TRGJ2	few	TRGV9	CALWELNTTYYKKLF	TGTGCCTTGTGGGAGCTTAACACGACTTATTATAAGAAACTCTTT
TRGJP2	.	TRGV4	CATWDGSSDRIKTF	TGTGCCACCTGGGATGGGAGTAGTGATCGGATCAAGACCTTT
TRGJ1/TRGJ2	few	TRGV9	CALWEGCNYYKKLF	TGTGCCTTGTGGGAGGGATGTAATTATTATAAGAAACTCTTT
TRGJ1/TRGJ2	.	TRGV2	CATWDGRLFYKKLF	TGTGCCACCTGGGACGGGCGGTTGTTTTATAAGAAACTCTTT
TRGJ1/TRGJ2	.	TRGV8	CATWDRWYKKLF	TGTGCCACCTGGGATAGGTGGTATAAGAAACTCTTT
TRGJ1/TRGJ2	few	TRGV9	CALWGRRKKLF	TGTGCCTTGTGGGGGCGCCGAAAGAAACTCTTT
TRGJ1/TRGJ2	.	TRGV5	CATWDRRLLNYYKKLF	TGTGCCACCTGGGACAGGCGGCTATTAAATTATTATAAGAAACTCTTT
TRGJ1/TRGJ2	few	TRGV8	CATWDRLRHKKLF	TGTGCCACCTGGGATAGGCTCCGACATAAGAAACTCTTT
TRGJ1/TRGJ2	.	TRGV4	CATWGWGTRKKLF	TGTGCCACCTGGGGGTGGGGAACTCGTAAGAAACTCTTT
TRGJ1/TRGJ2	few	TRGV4	CATWDGRYKKLF	TGTGCCACCTGGGATGGTCGTTATAAGAAACTCTTT
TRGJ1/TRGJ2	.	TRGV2	CATWDGPPPYKKLF	TGTGCCACCTGGGACGGGCCCCCCCCTTATAAGAAACTCTTT
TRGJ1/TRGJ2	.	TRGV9	CALWERGYKKLF	TGTGCCTTGTGGGAGAGGGGGTATAAGAAACTCTTT
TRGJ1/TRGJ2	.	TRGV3	CATWDRRVGKKLF	TGTGCCACCTGGGACAGACGTGTTGGAAAGAAACTCTTT
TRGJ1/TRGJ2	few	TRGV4	CATWGDKKLF	TGTGCCACCTGGGGGGATAAGAAACTCTTC
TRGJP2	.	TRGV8	CATWDREEGDWIKTF	TGTGCCACCTGGGATAGAGAGGAGGGTGATTGGATCAAGACGTTT
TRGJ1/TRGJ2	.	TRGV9	CALSPNYYKKLF	TGTGCCTTGTCCCCCAATTATTATAAGAAACTCTTT
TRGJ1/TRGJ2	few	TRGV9	CALWEVTVYYKKLF	TGTGCCTTGTGGGAGGTGACCGTTTATTATAAGAAACTCTTT
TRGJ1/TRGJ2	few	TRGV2	CTTWDAGDRHKKLF	TGCACCACCTGGGACGCTGGAGACAGGCATAAGAAACTCTTT
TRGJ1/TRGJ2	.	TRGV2	CATWDGCLF	TGTGCCACCTGGGACGGCTGTCTCTTT
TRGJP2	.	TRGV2	CATWDSSSDWIKTF	TGTGCCACCTGGGACTCAAGTAGTGATTGGATCAAGACGTTT
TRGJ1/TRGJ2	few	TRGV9	CALWEADDHYKKLF	TGTGCCTTGTGGGAGGCAGATGACCATTATAAGAAACTCTTT
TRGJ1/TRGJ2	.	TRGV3	CATWDRLPYYKKLF	TGTGCCACCTGGGACAGGCTTCCTTATTATAAGAAACTCTTT
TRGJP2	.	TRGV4	CATWDLRSDWIKTF	TGTGCCACCTGGGATCTACGTAGTGATTGGATCAAGACGTTT
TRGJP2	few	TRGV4	CATWDGPNSSDWIKTF	TGTGCCACCTGGGATGGGCCAAATAGTAGTGATTGGATCAAGACGTTT
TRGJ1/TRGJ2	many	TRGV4	CATWDGPRKLF	TGTGCCACCTGGGATGGGCCGAGGAAACTCTTT
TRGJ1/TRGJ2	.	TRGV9	CALWGLNYYKKLF	TGTGCCTTGTGGGGTCTCAATTATTATAAGAAACTCTTT
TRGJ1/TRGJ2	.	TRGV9	CALWEVRSNYYKKLF	TGTGCCTTGTGGGAGGTTCGTTCGAATTATTATAAGAAACTCTTT
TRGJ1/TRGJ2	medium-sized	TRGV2	CATWDGRKKLF	TGTGCCACCTGGGACGGGCGTAAGAAACTCTTT
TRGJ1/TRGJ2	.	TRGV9	CALPTGGWAAGKLF	TGTGCCTTGCCGACCGGGGGTTGGGCCGCGGGGAAACTCTTT
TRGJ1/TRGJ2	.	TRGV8	CATWDKGKLF	TGTGCCACCTGGGATAAGGGGAAACTCTTT
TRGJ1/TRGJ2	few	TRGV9	CALWEVHGGYKKLF	TGTGCCTTGTGGGAGGTACACGGAGGTTATAAGAAACTCTTT
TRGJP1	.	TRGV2	CATWDGDTTGWFKIF	TGTGCCACCTGGGACGGCGATACCACTGGTTGGTTCAAGATATTT
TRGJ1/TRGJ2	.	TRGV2	CTTWDGSKKLF	TGTACCACCTGGGACGGTAGTAAGAAACTCTTT
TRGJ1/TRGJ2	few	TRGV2	CATWDRNPIPYKKLF	TGTGCCACCTGGGACAGAAACCCTATTCCTTATAAGAAACTCTTT
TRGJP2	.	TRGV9	CALWEVHGWGSSDWIKTF	TGTGCCTTGTGGGAGGTGCACGGGTGGGGTAGTAGTGATTGGATCAAGACGTTT
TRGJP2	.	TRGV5	CATWDRPGDWIKTF	TGTGCCACCTGGGACAGGCCTGGTGATTGGATCAAGACGTTT
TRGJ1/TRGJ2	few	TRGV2	CATWDGPTLAYKKLF	TGTGCCACCTGGGATGGGCCGACCCTCGCTTATAAGAAACTCTTT
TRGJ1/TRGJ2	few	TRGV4	CATWDGRRYKKLF	TGTGCCACCTGGGATGGCCGGCGTTATAAGAAACTCTTT
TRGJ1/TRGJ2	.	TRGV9	CALWEVPGEEKLF	TGTGCCTTGTGGGAGGTGCCGGGTGAGGAGAAACTCTTT
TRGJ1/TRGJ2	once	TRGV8	CATWDKYLIKKLF	TGTGCCACCTGGGATAAGTACTTGATTAAGAAACTCTTT
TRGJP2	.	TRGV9	CALWEERYRGYSSDWIKTF	TGTGCCTTGTGGGAGGAAAGATATAGGGGATATAGTAGTGATTGGATCAAGACGTTT